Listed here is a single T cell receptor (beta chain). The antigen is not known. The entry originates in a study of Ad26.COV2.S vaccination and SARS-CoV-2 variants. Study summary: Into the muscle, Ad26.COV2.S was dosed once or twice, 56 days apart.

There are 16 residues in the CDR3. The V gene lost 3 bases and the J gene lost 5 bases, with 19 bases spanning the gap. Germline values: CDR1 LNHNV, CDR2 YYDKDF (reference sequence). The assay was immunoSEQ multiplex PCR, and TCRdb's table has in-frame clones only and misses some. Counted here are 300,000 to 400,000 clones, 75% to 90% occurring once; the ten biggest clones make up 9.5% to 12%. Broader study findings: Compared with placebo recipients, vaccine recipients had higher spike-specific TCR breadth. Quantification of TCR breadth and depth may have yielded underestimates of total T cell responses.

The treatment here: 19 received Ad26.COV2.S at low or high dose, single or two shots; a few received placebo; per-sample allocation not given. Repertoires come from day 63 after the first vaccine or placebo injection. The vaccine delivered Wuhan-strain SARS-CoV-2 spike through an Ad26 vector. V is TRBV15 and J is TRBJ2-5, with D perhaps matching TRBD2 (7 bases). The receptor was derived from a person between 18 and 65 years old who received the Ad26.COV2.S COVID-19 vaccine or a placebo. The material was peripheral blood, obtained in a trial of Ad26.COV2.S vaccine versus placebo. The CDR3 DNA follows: TGTGCCACCAGCAGGATGGGAGGGGGAGTTGAGGAGACCCAGTACTTC. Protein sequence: CATSRMGGGVEETQYF.